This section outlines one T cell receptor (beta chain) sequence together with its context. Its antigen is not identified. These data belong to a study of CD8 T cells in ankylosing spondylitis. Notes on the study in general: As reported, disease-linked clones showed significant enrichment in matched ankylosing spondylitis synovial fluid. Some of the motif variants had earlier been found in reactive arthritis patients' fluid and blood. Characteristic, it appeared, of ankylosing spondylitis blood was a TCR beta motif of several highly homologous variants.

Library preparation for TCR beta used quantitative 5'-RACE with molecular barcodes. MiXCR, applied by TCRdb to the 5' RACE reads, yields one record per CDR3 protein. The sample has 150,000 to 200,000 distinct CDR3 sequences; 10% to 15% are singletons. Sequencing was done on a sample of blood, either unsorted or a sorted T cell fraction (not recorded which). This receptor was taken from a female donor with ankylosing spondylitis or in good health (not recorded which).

CDR3 nucleotides: TGTGCCAGTACCTCGGACAGGACCTATGGCTACACCTTC. Translated, it gives CASTSDRTYGYTF. The genes are TRBV19 and TRBJ1-2; the match to TRBD1 covers 7 bases. V shed 7 bases, J shed 4 bases, and the junction held 6 bases outside the gene matches. Germline V lookup: CDR1 LNHDA, CDR2 SQIVND (reference sequence). The CDR3 extends over 13 amino acids.